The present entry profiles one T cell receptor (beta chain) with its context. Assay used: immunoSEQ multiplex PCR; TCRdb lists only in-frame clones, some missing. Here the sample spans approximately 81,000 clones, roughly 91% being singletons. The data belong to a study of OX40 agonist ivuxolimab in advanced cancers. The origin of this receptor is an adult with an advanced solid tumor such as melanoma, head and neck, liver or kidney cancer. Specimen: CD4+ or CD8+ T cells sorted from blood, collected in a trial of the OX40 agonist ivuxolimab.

CDR3 coding DNA: TGTGCCAGCAGTTCGTCCGGAGAGGGCGAGCAGTACTTC. Translating gives CASSSSGEGEQYF. The V gene is TRBV27, the J gene TRBJ2-7; possibly TRBD2 for D (5 bases). This CDR3 region has 13 residues. In germline, CDR1 is MNHEY, CDR2 SMNVEV (reference sequence). V was cut by 4 bases and J by 6 bases, with 13 bases left in between.